The T cell receptor (beta chain) under discussion was sequenced for a study of regulatory T cells in long-lasting Graves disease. Study conclusions and caveats: Possibly, too few samples lowered accuracy.

On this clonotype itself: Its antigen is unknown.

Time point of the sample: persistent/refractory GD, antithyroid drugs over 5 years with positive TRAb. Isolated PBMC RNA provided the starting material for the TCR library. Germline CDR1 SGHRS, CDR2 YFSETQ. CDR3 length equals 13 residues. V gave up 3 bases and J gave up 7 bases, with 13 bases separating them. Construction of the TCR beta libraries employed iRepertoire HTBI primers in conjunction with Arm-PCR of CDR3 regions. TCRdb fed the multiplex PCR reads into MiXCR, producing one record per CDR3 protein. The sample has about 660,000 distinct CDR3 sequences, about 30% seen once; the top ten hold 40% to 55%.

The chain recombines TRBV5-1 with TRBJ1-1; the D is unclear. This clonotype was sampled from a female donor with Graves disease. Sequencing was performed on peripheral blood mononuclear cells (PBMCs), taken when the disease was refractory, from a patient treated with antithyroid drugs. CDR3 in amino acids: CASSSTRAVEAFF. CDR3 coding DNA: TGCGCCAGCAGCTCTACGCGGGCAGTTGAAGCTTTCTTT.